This note documents a single T cell receptor (beta chain) sequence. The germline gives CDR1 LNHDA, CDR2 SQIVND (reference sequence). The CDR3 length is 13 residues. Trimming stripped 3 bases from V and 1 base from J, with 6 bases between. Single viable CD3+CD4+CD8-CD45RO+ cells were sorted as the memory CD4+ T cells. Serum IgG to CMV pp150, pp28, p38 and p52 defined serostatus. This sample was included in a study of memory CD4+ T cells and cytomegalovirus serostatus. The data were produced by immunoSEQ multiplex PCR, yet TCRdb's version contains in-frame clones alone and is incomplete. The repertoire holds tens of thousands of clones, about 76% seen once, with 0.63% in the top ten.

The specimen was memory CD4+ T cells from blood. The sequence was collected from an adult in good health and CMV-seronegative. Some clones in this sample may be carry-over from other donors' samples. The gene calls are TRBV19 and TRBJ1-1; D is ambiguous. The CDR3 DNA sequence: TGTGCCAGTAGTATGCGTCAGAACACTGAAGCTTTCTTT. Its protein is CASSMRQNTEAFF. Variable domain in full (rest from reference TRBV19 and TRBJ1-1): DGGITQSPKYLFRKEGQNVTLSCEQNLNHDAMYWYRQDPGQGLRLIYYSQIVNDFQKGDIAEGYSVSREKKESFPLTVTSAQKNPTAFYLCASSMRQNTEAFFGQGTRLTVV.